These 29 T cell receptor beta chains were sequenced from one sample in a study of blood T cell repertoires in COVID-19. The table came from immunoSEQ multiplex PCR; TCRdb's copy has only in-frame clones and leaves some out. The table records under 250,000 clones, about 84% of them present only once. The specimen sequenced was peripheral blood. The receptors come from a human donor in a cohort sampled during active COVID-19.

This clone was detected only once. The chain combines TRBV28 with TRBJ1-5; 7 bases align to TRBD1. V shed 5 bases and J 5 bases; nucleotides not matched to a gene: 9. In germline, CDR1 is MDHEN, CDR2 SYDVKM. This CDR3 is built from 15 residues. As DNA, the CDR3 is TGTGCCAGCAGTCCCGGTGGAGGGGGCGATCAGCCCCAGCATTTT. It codes for CASSPGGGGDQPQHF.

This clone has a handful of counts. The chain uses TRBV5-4 and TRBJ2-1; D possibly corresponds to TRBD2 (6 bases). The CDR3 is made up of 18 amino acids. V lost 5 bases, J lost 0 bases, and 21 bases lay in between. CDR1 is SGHNT, CDR2 YYREEE, per germline (reference sequence). CDR3 residues: CASRSGDPWTSSYNEQFF. CDR3 DNA: TGTGCCAGCAGATCGGGGGACCCGTGGACCAGCTCCTACAATGAGCAGTTCTTC. Variable domain in full (rest from reference TRBV5-4 and TRBJ2-1): ETGVTQSPTHLIKTRGQQVTLRCSSQSGHNTVSWYQQALGQGPQFIFQYYREEENGRGNFPPRFSGLQFPNYSSELNVNALELDDSALYLCASRSGDPWTSSYNEQFFGPGTRLTVL.

In this sample, this clone turned up a few times. The V and J genes are TRBV14 and TRBJ1-4; 8 positions match TRBD1. This CDR3 has 15 residues. CDR1 and CDR2 (germline): SGHDN, FVKESK. The junction had 9 bases not matched to a gene; V was cut back by 4 bases and J by 8 bases. The CDR3 DNA reads TGTGCCAGCAGCCGGGACAGGCTCTCAGGGGAAAAACTGTTTTTT. Amino acid sequence: CASSRDRLSGEKLFF.

The genes are TRBV4-1 and TRBJ2-7; 7 positions agree with TRBD1. With V trimmed by 0 bases and J by 6 bases, 8 bases remained unmatched. This CDR3 is built from 15 residues. The V gene's germline CDR1 is MGHRA and CDR2 YSYEKL. The CDR3 loop reads CASSQEATGAGEQYF. As DNA, the CDR3 is TGCGCCAGCAGCCAAGAGGCTACAGGGGCGGGCGAGCAGTACTTC.

The V and J genes are TRBV7-9 and TRBJ1-2; 9 positions match TRBD1. CDR1 SEHNR and CDR2 FQNEAQ come from the germline V gene (reference sequence). J lost 8 bases, V lost 5 bases, and 18 bases had no gene match. This CDR3 region has 17 residues. The CDR3 loop is CASSPALYRGRWLGYTF. The CDR3 nucleotides are TGTGCCAGCAGCCCAGCCCTTTACAGGGGGCGGTGGTTGGGCTACACCTTC.

The chain couples TRBV5-1 to TRBJ2-1; D is perhaps TRBD1 (5 bases). V was clipped by 0 bases and J by 8 bases, with 12 bases between them. Per germline, CDR1 SGHRS and CDR2 YFSETQ. This CDR3 is built from 14 residues. CDR3 in amino acids: CASSLGQKVDEQFF. The CDR3, as DNA: TGCGCCAGCAGCTTGGGACAGAAGGTCGATGAGCAGTTCTTC.

The rearrangement uses TRBV4-2 and TRBJ2-1; 7 bases line up with TRBD2. In germline, CDR1 is LGHNA, CDR2 YNFKEQ. This CDR3 is 13 amino acids long. V trimming: 0 bases; J trimming: 12 bases; junction bases outside the gene matches: 5. As DNA, the CDR3 is TGTGCCAGCAGCCAAGATGGGGGGAGGGGGCAGTTCTTC. Amino acids: CASSQDGGRGQFF.

The gene calls are TRBV15 and TRBJ2-2; 8 positions match TRBD2. After removal of 5 bases from V and 4 bases from J, the junction contained 12 bases not matched to a gene. This CDR3 spans 17 amino acids. Germline V gives CDR1 LNHNV, CDR2 YYDKDF (reference sequence). The CDR3 bases are TGTGCCACCAGCGTGGGGTCAGCGGGAGTCGGCACCGGGGAGCTGTTTTTT. It specifies CATSVGSAGVGTGELFF.

The V call is TRBV28, the J call TRBJ2-7; TRBD1 might be the D (5 bases). Per germline, CDR1 MDHEN and CDR2 SYDVKM. The CDR3 has 16 amino acids. V lost 6 bases and J 3 bases, leaving 21 bases between the germline ends. The CDR3 bases are TGTGCCAGCAGCGGCGGTTCAGGGCTAGACGACTACGAGCAGTACTTC. This translates into CASSGGSGLDDYEQYF. Combining the CDR3 with reference TRBV28 and TRBJ2-7 gives the whole variable domain DVKVTQSSRYLVKRTGEKVFLECVQDMDHENMFWYRQDPGLGLRLIYFSYDVKMKEKGDIPEGYSVSREKKERFSLILESASTNQTSMYLCASSGGSGLDDYEQYFGPGTRLTVT.

V and J are TRBV5-6 and TRBJ1-6, with TRBD1 matching over 10 bases. J gave up 6 bases and V 4 bases, and 4 bases lay outside the gene matches. Looked up from germline, CDR1 is SGHDT and CDR2 is YYEEEE. There are 15 residues in the CDR3. The CDR3 nucleotides are TGTGCCAGCAGCGCCAGGACAGGGGGTAATTCACCCCTCCACTTT. It specifies CASSARTGGNSPLHF.

The gene calls are TRBV3-1 (or the pseudogene TRBV3-2) and TRBJ2-7; 9 nucleotides line up with TRBD1. Germline CDR1 and CDR2: LGHDT and YNNKEL (reference sequence). This CDR3 is 14 amino acids long. The ends lost 3 bases at V and 3 bases at J; junction bases unmatched: 3. The CDR3: CASSQGQGDYEQYF. DNA of the CDR3: TGTGCCAGCAGCCAGGGACAGGGTGACTACGAGCAGTACTTC.

This clone has a single count. J is TRBJ2-1 and V is TRBV2, with 7 bases that match TRBD1. The CDR3 contains 14 residues. CDR1 is SNHLY, CDR2 FYNNEI, per germline. V lost 6 bases and J lost 4; bases outside the gene matches: 6. The CDR3 protein is CASSLAGGYNEQFF. The CDR3 nucleotides are TGTGCCAGCAGCTTAGCAGGGGGATACAATGAGCAGTTCTTC.

The chain has TRBV12-3 or TRBV12-4 and TRBJ2-7, with 7 positions matching TRBD2. J lost 2 bases, V lost 3 bases, and 1 base had no gene match. The CDR3 length is 13 residues. CDR3 sequence (DNA): TGTGCCAGCAGTTTTGGGGGGGCCTACGAGCAGTACTTC. Its protein is CASSFGGAYEQYF.

This chain connects TRBV28 to TRBJ2-5; D is perhaps TRBD1 (5 bases). The CDR3 loop spans 13 amino acids. Germline V gene data show CDR1 as MDHEN and CDR2 as SYDVKM. V dropped 5 bases and J dropped 5 bases, with 12 bases sitting between them. CDR3 residues: CASSETGSETQYF. The CDR3 DNA sequence: TGTGCCAGCAGTGAAACAGGTAGTGAGACCCAGTACTTC.

V is TRBV7-3 and J is TRBJ2-2; D is perhaps TRBD1 (6 bases). The CDR3 consists of 13 residues. CDR1 SGHTA and CDR2 FQGTGA come from the germline V gene. Between the trimmed V and J ends, which lost 2 bases and 7 bases, there was a span of 8 bases. Here the CDR3 reads CASSLYRDGELFF. DNA for the CDR3: TGTGCCAGCAGCTTATACAGGGACGGGGAGCTGTTTTTT.

J is TRBJ1-5 and V is TRBV5-1, with 7 bases identical to TRBD1. V lost 4 bases, J lost 7 bases, and 5 bases stayed unmatched. In germline, CDR1 is SGHRS, CDR2 YFSETQ. There are 13 residues in the CDR3. The CDR3 DNA is TGCGCCAGCAGCGCCAGGGGGGACCAGCCCCAGCATTTT. It translates to CASSARGDQPQHF.

The gene calls are TRBV28 and TRBJ2-7; possible D gene TRBD1, 7 bases. V was pared by 8 bases and J by 6 bases, with 14 bases between. This CDR3 has 12 amino acids. Looked up from germline, CDR1 is MDHEN and CDR2 is SYDVKM. The CDR3, as DNA: TGTGCCAGCTCCAGGGGGGTACTCGAGCAGTACTTC. Its translation is CASSRGVLEQYF.

The chain employs TRBV18 and TRBJ1-2; D ambiguous. The CDR3 runs to 14 residues. Trimming pared 4 bases from V and 6 bases from J, leaving 15 bases between. Germline CDR1 is KGHSH and CDR2 is LQKENI. The CDR3 DNA sequence: TGTGCCAGCTCACACAACATGGGGAGAAATGGCTACACCTTC. It codes for CASSHNMGRNGYTF. Variable domain in full (rest from reference TRBV18 and TRBJ1-2): NAGVMQNPRHLVRRRGQEARLRCSPMKGHSHVYWYRQLPEEGLKFMVYLQKENIIDESGMPKERFSAEFPKEGPSILRIQQVVRGDSAAYFCASSHNMGRNGYTFGSGTRLTVV.

The chain is built from TRBV19 and TRBJ2-5; D might be TRBD1 (5 bases). Trimming stripped 3 bases from V and 3 bases from J, with 8 bases between. The CDR3 spans 13 residues. Germline assignment: CDR1 LNHDA and CDR2 SQIVND (reference sequence). The CDR3, as DNA: TGTGCCAGTAGTATCAGCAGGGAAGAGACCCAGTACTTC. It specifies CASSISREETQYF.

The rearrangement uses TRBV7-2 and TRBJ1-1; D is possibly TRBD1 (6 bases). The germline V gene has CDR1 SGHTA and CDR2 FQGNSA. Trimming cost V 1 base and J 1 base, with 13 bases left between them. This CDR3 has 16 residues. The CDR3 coding sequence is TGTGCCAGCAGCTTAGAAAGGACAGATTCGAACACTGAAGCTTTCTTT. It specifies CASSLERTDSNTEAFF.

The chain recombines TRBV5-4 with TRBJ2-3; D is unresolved. Per germline, CDR1 SGHNT and CDR2 YYREEE (reference sequence). V lost 3 bases and J lost 6, with 11 bases in between. The CDR3 has 13 amino acids. DNA for the CDR3: TGTGCCAGCAGCTCCGGTTCGTCTGATACGCAGTATTTT. Translated, it gives CASSSGSSDTQYF.

This chain joins TRBV20-1 and TRBJ1-5; a possible D gene is TRBD1 (5 bases). This CDR3 region has 13 residues. Trimming left V 3 bases short and J 3 bases short, with 9 bases between. Germline V gene sequence: CDR1 DFQATT, CDR2 SNEGSKA (reference sequence). The CDR3 region is CSASMDTNQPQHF. The CDR3 nucleotides read TGCAGTGCTAGTATGGACACCAATCAGCCCCAGCATTTT.

The chain employs TRBV19 and TRBJ1-2; 9 bases are a match to TRBD1. Per the germline V gene, CDR1 is LNHDA and CDR2 is SQIVND (reference sequence). The CDR3 spans 14 residues. V shed 6 bases, J shed 4 bases, and the junction held 6 bases outside the gene matches. CDR3 sequence reads: CASSTGQGPYGYTF. In DNA form, the CDR3 reads TGTGCCAGTAGCACGGGACAGGGACCCTATGGCTACACCTTC.

The rearrangement joins TRBV6-5 to TRBJ2-5, with 11 nucleotides matching TRBD1. Trimming took 10 bases from V and 2 from J; bases not matched to a gene: 6. The CDR3 is made up of 14 amino acids. CDR1 and CDR2 (germline): MNHEY, SVGAGI. The CDR3 protein is CATWTGGRQETQYF. As DNA, the CDR3 is TGTGCCACCTGGACAGGGGGCAGGCAAGAGACCCAGTACTTC.

The gene calls are TRBV28 and TRBJ2-1; no definite D call. CDR3 length: 16 amino acids. Germline CDR1 reads MDHEN; CDR2 reads SYDVKM. Trimming shortened V by 1 base and J by 2 bases, and 12 bases separated the two germline ends. The CDR3, as DNA: TGTGCCAGCAGTTTATACATTGTTCCCCCCTACAATGAGCAGTTCTTC. This gives the protein CASSLYIVPPYNEQFF.

The chain carries TRBV5-4 and TRBJ1-2, with a tentative D call TRBD1 (6 bases). Trimming took 5 bases from V and 2 from J, leaving 16 bases between them. Looked up from germline, CDR1 is SGHNT and CDR2 is YYREEE (reference sequence). This CDR3 is 15 amino acids long. CDR3 protein: CASRSRGGGNYGYTF. The CDR3 nucleotides are TGTGCCAGCAGGTCGAGAGGGGGTGGAAACTATGGCTACACCTTC.

This chain connects TRBV19 to TRBJ1-2, with a weak D call TRBD1 (6 bases). This CDR3 contains 15 residues. V lost 9 bases and J 5 bases, leaving 22 bases between the germline ends. CDR1 is LNHDA and CDR2 is SQIVND in the germline V gene (reference sequence). CDR3 loop: CASLEDLGQPYGYTF. In DNA form, the CDR3 reads TGTGCCAGCCTAGAAGACCTTGGACAGCCTTATGGCTACACCTTC.

The chain employs TRBV30 and TRBJ2-5; no clear D gene. In germline, CDR1 is GTSNPN, CDR2 SVGIG (reference sequence). The CDR3 runs 13 residues. V dropped 4 bases and J dropped 1 base, with 10 bases sitting between them. The DNA of the CDR3 is TGTGCCTGGACCCGACTGAGCCAAGAGACCCAGTACTTC. Translation gives CAWTRLSQETQYF.

The chain has TRBV5-1 and TRBJ1-6, with 7 bases aligning to TRBD1. The ends lost 0 bases at V and 6 bases at J; junction bases unmatched: 6. The CDR3 is made up of 16 amino acids. Germline CDR1 SGHRS, CDR2 YFSETQ. CDR3 nucleotide sequence: TGCGCCAGCAGCTTGGGCACAGGGGTTGGTAATTCACCCCTCCACTTT. It specifies CASSLGTGVGNSPLHF.